This TCR beta chain was retrieved from a study of T-cell memory formation after mild COVID-19. Study summary: Largely donor-specific TCR clusters were found. Study-level findings and limits: CD4+ clones that contracted lay mainly in CM and EM; CD8+ ones lay in EMRA. Memory cells collected pre-infection included some clones that later responded, suggesting cross-reactive memory joined.

TCRdb re-analysed the 5' RACE reads in MiXCR, keeping a single row per CDR3 protein. Of roughly 89,000 distinct CDR3 sequences listed, roughly an eighth are singletons. Trimming stripped 7 bases from V and 5 bases from J, with 14 bases between. The CDR3 sequence is 13 residues long. Details on this clonotype: What it binds is unknown.

The specimen was PBMCs or a T cell subset sorted from them (not recorded which). This receptor was taken from an adult woman who had mild COVID-19 (a few samples of this study predate the infection). Cell type and time point are not known. The chain joins TRBV12-3 or TRBV12-4 to TRBJ1-1; a weak D match, TRBD1 (5 bases). The CDR3 DNA sequence: TGTGCCAGCAAGGAGGCAGGGCGAACTGAAGCTTTCTTT. Translation gives CASKEAGRTEAFF.